The 27 T cell receptor beta chains presented below share a single source sample, sequenced in a study of blood T cell repertoires in COVID-19. Some clones are missing from TCRdb's copy, which holds only in-frame ones; the method was immunoSEQ multiplex PCR. The table has over 150,000 clones, around 78% seen once. Sequencing used peripheral blood. The receptor set was obtained from a man at least 80 years old with acute or convalescent COVID-19.

The V gene is TRBV12-5, the J gene TRBJ2-4, with 11 bases matching TRBD1. Germline assignment: CDR1 LGHNT and CDR2 FRNRAP. The V and J ends lost 0 bases and 5 bases, in that order; junction bases with no gene match: 6. CDR3 length equals 17 residues. CDR3 sequence: CASGLVTGTGGENIQYF. CDR3 nucleotide sequence: TGTGCTAGTGGTTTGGTAACCGGGACAGGGGGAGAAAACATTCAGTACTTC.

The chain combines TRBV7-9 with TRBJ1-4; D might be TRBD1 (6 bases). This CDR3 spans 15 amino acids. Trimming pared 5 bases from V and 8 bases from J, leaving 18 bases between. Germline-derived CDR1 and CDR2 are SEHNR and FQNEAQ (reference sequence). CDR3 bases: TGTGCCAGCAGCAACAGGGCTGGAGACCGAGAAAAACTGTTTTTT. The encoded protein is CASSNRAGDREKLFF.

This clone has only one observation. The V call is TRBV3-1 (or the pseudogene TRBV3-2), the J call TRBJ1-3; no reliable D call. The V end lost 3 bases, the J end lost 0 bases, and 6 bases lay between the germline ends. Germline V gene lookup returns CDR1 LGHDT and CDR2 YNNKEL (reference sequence). The CDR3 extends over 14 amino acids. The CDR3: CASSQRRSGNTIYF. The CDR3 DNA is TGTGCCAGCAGCCAGCGTCGCTCTGGAAACACCATATATTTT.

The V and J genes are TRBV4-3 and TRBJ2-7, with D possibly matching TRBD2 (6 bases). CDR3 length equals 17 residues. The V gene's germline CDR1 is LGHNA and CDR2 YSLEER. V was cut by 0 bases and J by 0 bases, with 15 bases left in between. This CDR3 is CASSQDGVGTFSYEQYF. Here the CDR3 DNA reads TGCGCCAGCAGCCAAGATGGGGTCGGGACTTTCTCCTACGAGCAGTACTTC.

The CDR3 spells CASSFDRDTEAFF. The CDR3 DNA follows: TGTGCCAGCAGCTTTGACAGGGACACTGAAGCTTTCTTT. The chain has TRBV7-2 and TRBJ1-1, with 7 bases lining up with TRBD1. The germline V gene has CDR1 SGHTA and CDR2 FQGNSA. V lost 3 bases and J lost 3; bases outside the gene matches: 1. This CDR3 spans 13 amino acids.

The chain employs TRBV15 and TRBJ1-2; D unclear. Deletions cut 1 base from V and 5 bases from J, with 11 bases between. The germline V gene has CDR1 LNHNV and CDR2 YYDKDF (reference sequence). The CDR3 consists of 14 residues. Here the CDR3 reads CATSRGGASYGYTF. The CDR3 coding sequence is TGTGCCACCAGCAGAGGGGGAGCGTCTTATGGCTACACCTTC.

The rearrangement joins TRBV19 to TRBJ1-1, with 8 positions matching TRBD1. CDR3 length equals 13 residues. Unmatched junction bases numbered 7, after V lost 3 bases and J lost 10 bases. Looked up from germline, CDR1 is LNHDA and CDR2 is SQIVND (reference sequence). The CDR3 DNA follows: TGTGCCAGTAGTATCCAGCAGGGGGCTGTAGCTTTCTTT. Protein sequence: CASSIQQGAVAFF.

This clone was observed once. J is TRBJ2-7 and V is TRBV5-1; D not certain. Trimming cost V 0 bases and J 5 bases, with 12 bases left between them. Germline V gene data show CDR1 as SGHRS and CDR2 as YFSETQ. The length of the CDR3 is 14 residues. The CDR3 is CASSLGHFTDEQYF. The CDR3 region has the DNA TGCGCCAGCAGCTTGGGACACTTTACGGACGAGCAGTACTTC.

This clone was counted a few times. This chain joins TRBV2 and TRBJ2-2, with 7 bases matching TRBD2. The CDR3 extends over 13 amino acids. Germline V gene sequence: CDR1 SNHLY, CDR2 FYNNEI. The V segment lost 8 bases and the J segment 4 bases; nucleotides outside the gene matches: 4. In DNA form, the CDR3 reads TGTGCCAGCGGCCGGACTAGCACCGGGGAGCTGTTTTTT. Protein product: CASGRTSTGELFF.

The gene calls are TRBV12-5 and TRBJ1-1; 8 bases match TRBD1. Germline V gene data show CDR1 as LGHNT and CDR2 as FRNRAP. Germline trimming cut 10 bases from V and 0 bases from J; bases unmatched to any gene: 7. CDR3 length: 14 amino acids. The CDR3 loop reads CATTLDRVNTEAFF. The CDR3 DNA follows: TGTGCTACTACCTTGGACAGGGTGAACACTGAAGCTTTCTTT.

The chain carries TRBV5-4 and TRBJ1-1; 7 bases map to TRBD1. Per the germline V gene, CDR1 is SGHNT and CDR2 is YYREEE (reference sequence). This CDR3 is 16 amino acids long. Trimming took 7 bases from V and 1 from J; bases not matched to a gene: 13. The CDR3 region is CASHLGGGARNTEAFF. The CDR3 DNA is TGTGCCAGCCACTTGGGAGGGGGCGCACGGAACACTGAAGCTTTCTTT.

The gene calls are TRBV5-1 and TRBJ2-3, with TRBD1 as a possible D gene (6 bases). In germline, CDR1 is SGHRS, CDR2 YFSETQ. Trimming removed 7 bases at V and 0 bases at J, with 9 bases between. The CDR3 has 13 amino acids. CDR3 DNA sequence: TGCGCCAGCTCGGACAGAAGCACAGATACGCAGTATTTT. Amino acid sequence: CASSDRSTDTQYF.

This chain connects TRBV20-1 to TRBJ2-3; TRBD1 matches 8 bases. J gave up 0 bases and V 3 bases, and 5 bases lay outside the gene matches. This CDR3 comprises 15 residues. In germline, CDR1 is DFQATT, CDR2 SNEGSKA (reference sequence). The CDR3 nucleotides read TGCAGTGCTAGTGTTGGACAGGGTAGCACAGATACGCAGTATTTT. Its protein is CSASVGQGSTDTQYF.

The chain links TRBV18 to TRBJ1-5, with 9 bases matching TRBD1. Germline CDR1 is KGHSH and CDR2 is LQKENI. The trim removed 5 bases at V and 3 bases at J, leaving 14 bases unmatched. The CDR3 contains 18 residues. The CDR3 DNA follows: TGTGCCAGCTCAATAAGCTCGGGACAGGGCGTATCCAATCAGCCCCAGCATTTT. Its translation: CASSISSGQGVSNQPQHF.

The chain combines TRBV29-1 with TRBJ1-2; 7 nucleotides line up with TRBD1. Germline V gives CDR1 SQVTM, CDR2 ANQGSEA. Trimming took 6 bases from V and 7 from J; bases not matched to a gene: 8. The CDR3 is 12 amino acids. This CDR3 is CSVWTGEGGYTF. The CDR3, as DNA: TGCAGCGTCTGGACAGGCGAGGGTGGCTACACCTTC.

In DNA form, the CDR3 reads TGTGCCAGTAGCCTGGGACAGAACAGGGGCAATCAGCCCCAGCATTTT. This gives the protein CASSLGQNRGNQPQHF. The chain carries TRBV19 and TRBJ1-5; the match to TRBD1 covers 7 bases. The CDR3 consists of 16 residues. Per germline, CDR1 LNHDA and CDR2 SQIVND (reference sequence). V trimming: 6 bases; J trimming: 2 bases; junction bases outside the gene matches: 10.

The chain recombines TRBV3-1 (or the pseudogene TRBV3-2) with TRBJ2-7, with D perhaps TRBD1 (6 bases). Per the germline V gene, CDR1 is LGHDT and CDR2 is YNNKEL (reference sequence). The ends were cut back, 1 base at V and 6 bases at J, with 13 bases in the middle. The CDR3 runs 14 residues. The CDR3 sequence is CASSQAVGAAEQYF. The CDR3 region has the DNA TGTGCCAGCAGCCAAGCGGTGGGGGCCGCCGAGCAGTACTTC.

The V and J genes are TRBV5-6 and TRBJ1-2; 8 bases map to TRBD1. The CDR3 totals 15 residues. Unmatched junction bases numbered 9, after V lost 4 bases and J lost 4 bases. Looked up from germline, CDR1 is SGHDT and CDR2 is YYEEEE. As DNA, the CDR3 is TGTGCCAGCAGCACGTCCGGGACAGGCATCTATGGCTACACCTTC. This encodes CASSTSGTGIYGYTF. The full variable domain, with the rest looked up from reference TRBV5-6 and TRBJ1-2, is DAGVTQSPTHLIKTRGQQVTLRCSPKSGHDTVSWYQQALGQGPQFIFQYYEEEERQRGNFPDRFSGHQFPNYSSELNVNALLLGDSALYLCASSTSGTGIYGYTFGSGTRLTVV.

This rearrangement joins TRBV3-1 (or the pseudogene TRBV3-2) to TRBJ2-7, with 12 bases identical to TRBD2. V lost 4 bases and J lost 1; bases outside the gene matches: 14. Germline values: CDR1 LGHDT, CDR2 YNNKEL (reference sequence). This CDR3 comprises 19 residues. The CDR3 DNA reads as TGTGCCAGCAGCCCAAAGGCCCTTAGGGGACTAGCGGGTTCCTACGAGCAGTACTTC. Protein sequence: CASSPKALRGLAGSYEQYF.

The chain combines TRBV2 with TRBJ2-2; perhaps TRBD2 as D (6 bases). Germline V gene sequence: CDR1 SNHLY, CDR2 FYNNEI. Deletions cut 5 bases from V and 1 base from J, with 11 bases between. The CDR3 spans 15 residues. The CDR3 DNA follows: TGTGCCAGCAGTCTGGCAGCGGGGAACACCGGGGAGCTGTTTTTT. Protein sequence: CASSLAAGNTGELFF.

The rearrangement joins TRBV12-3 or TRBV12-4 to TRBJ2-7; 7 bases align to TRBD1. The CDR3 is 13 residues long. V shed 6 bases and J 2 bases; nucleotides not matched to a gene: 4. CDR3 nucleotide sequence: TGTGCCAGCAGATCCGGGACAGCCTACGAGCAGTACTTC. It encodes CASRSGTAYEQYF.

This chain connects TRBV6-6 to TRBJ1-1, with D hard to call. The ends were cut back, 10 bases at V and 0 bases at J, with 9 bases in the middle. Per germline, CDR1 MNHNY and CDR2 SVGAGI (reference sequence). The length of the CDR3 is 12 residues. The CDR3 is CAIGRLNTEAFF. CDR3 nucleotide sequence: TGTGCCATTGGGAGGTTGAACACTGAAGCTTTCTTT.

V and J are TRBV6-5 and TRBJ2-7, with 7 bases that match TRBD2. The germline V gene encodes CDR1 MNHEY and CDR2 SVGAGI. V shed 4 bases and J 3 bases; nucleotides not matched to a gene: 6. The CDR3 contains 14 residues. In nucleotides, the CDR3 is TGTGCCAGCAGTTTTTCGGGGGACTACTACGAGCAGTACTTC. This sequence encodes CASSFSGDYYEQYF.

This chain uses TRBV14 with TRBJ1-5, with 8 bases that match TRBD1. The junction had 9 bases not matched to a gene; V was cut back by 3 bases and J by 2 bases. This CDR3 is built from 17 residues. Germline CDR1 SGHDN, CDR2 FVKESK. The CDR3 here is CASSQTFQGARNQPQHF. The CDR3 coding sequence is TGTGCCAGCAGCCAGACGTTCCAGGGGGCCCGCAATCAGCCCCAGCATTTT.

The chain employs TRBV30 and TRBJ1-1; D is undetermined. CDR1 and CDR2 from the germline V gene are GTSNPN and SVGIG (reference sequence). Trimming took 2 bases from V and 0 from J, leaving 7 bases between them. The CDR3 is 13 residues long. DNA for the CDR3: TGTGCCTGGAGTCGAGACATGAACACTGAAGCTTTCTTT. It encodes CAWSRDMNTEAFF.

The rearrangement links TRBV25-1 to TRBJ1-6; a possible D gene is TRBD1 (6 bases). The V gene's germline CDR1 is MGHDK and CDR2 SYGVNS. Trimming removed 10 bases at V and 8 bases at J, with 27 bases between. The CDR3 loop spans 17 amino acids. CDR3 nucleotides: TGTGCCACCAAATCCCCCGGAACCAGGGGTTACGATTCACCCCTCCACTTT. Protein: CATKSPGTRGYDSPLHF.

The chain has TRBV4-2 and TRBJ2-3; the match to TRBD2 covers 10 bases. Germline-derived CDR1 and CDR2 are LGHNA and YNFKEQ. The trim removed 2 bases at V and 6 bases at J, leaving 8 bases unmatched. The length of the CDR3 is 16 residues. The CDR3 bases are TGTGCCAGCAGCCAATCTCAGCGGGGGGGCGGGGATACGCAGTATTTT. Translated, it gives CASSQSQRGGGDTQYF.